The 32 T cell receptor beta chains in this list originate from one sample, sequenced in a study of Ad26.COV2.S vaccination and SARS-CoV-2 variants. Some clones are missing from TCRdb's copy, which holds only in-frame ones; the method was immunoSEQ multiplex PCR. The table shows more than 300,000 clones, with less than 90% occurring only once. Regarding treatment: some 20 received Ad26.COV2.S at low or high dose, single or two shots; about 5 received placebo; per-sample allocation not given. Samples came from day 63 after the first vaccine or placebo injection. This sample comprised peripheral blood, obtained in a trial of Ad26.COV2.S vaccine versus placebo. Every receptor here comes from a person aged 18-65 years who received the Ad26.COV2.S COVID-19 vaccine or a placebo.

This clone was recorded a few times. V and J are TRBV28 and TRBJ1-5, with D unresolved. The CDR3 runs to 14 residues. Germline V CDR1 and CDR2: MDHEN, SYDVKM. V lost 2 bases and J lost 9, with 14 bases in between. CDR3 in DNA: TGTGCCAGCAGTTTAGTGGCAAGAGATGGGCCCCAGCATTTT. Protein sequence: CASSLVARDGPQHF.

This clone was counted once. The chain is built from TRBV5-1 and TRBJ1-3; 10 nucleotides agree with TRBD1. In germline, CDR1 is SGHRS, CDR2 YFSETQ. The CDR3 runs 15 residues. The V segment lost 4 bases and the J segment 3 bases; nucleotides outside the gene matches: 4. CDR3 sequence (DNA): TGCGCCAGCAGCCCCGGGACAGGGGATGGAAACACCATATATTTT. It codes for CASSPGTGDGNTIYF. Full variable domain (outside the CDR3, taken from reference TRBV5-1 and TRBJ1-3): KAGVTQTPRYLIKTRGQQVTLSCSPISGHRSVSWYQQTPGQGLQFLFEYFSETQRNKGNFPGRFSGRQFSNSRSEMNVSTLELGDSALYLCASSPGTGDGNTIYFGEGSWLTVV.

This clone was found a few times. Since no conserved phenylalanine or tryptophan closes the CDR3, a read error is the likely cause. The DNA is omitted, as the CDR3 cannot be located on it reliably, and the CDR3 follows TCRdb's listing. The rearrangement joins TRBV6-1 to TRBJ1-5. The germline V gene encodes CDR1 MNHNS and CDR2 SASEGT. The CDR3 is 10 residues long, ends included. CDR3 loop: CASSDETVHL.

The V and J genes are TRBV7-2 and TRBJ1-1; the D gene is possibly TRBD1 (5 bases). Per germline, CDR1 SGHTA and CDR2 FQGNSA. This CDR3 comprises 15 residues. Trimming cost V 0 bases and J 1 base, with 9 bases left between them. The CDR3 sequence is CASSLAQGTNTEAFF. The CDR3 nucleotides read TGTGCCAGCAGCTTAGCTCAAGGGACGAACACTGAAGCTTTCTTT.

V and J are TRBV5-1 and TRBJ1-1, with D unresolved. Germline V CDR1 and CDR2: SGHRS, YFSETQ. The CDR3 has 12 residues. V lost 0 bases to trimming and J lost 7 bases, with 7 bases between them. CDR3 DNA: TGCGCCAGCAGCTTGGGTGGACTTGAAGCTTTCTTT. Translation: CASSLGGLEAFF.

J is TRBJ2-7 and V is TRBV5-4; D may be TRBD1 (6 bases). Deletions cut 3 bases from V and 4 bases from J, with 11 bases between. The CDR3 contains 13 residues. Germline loops: CDR1 SGHNT, CDR2 YYREEE (reference sequence). Written as DNA, the CDR3 is TGTGCCAGCAGCTCGGCCACAGGGTACGAGCAGTACTTC. Protein: CASSSATGYEQYF.

V and J are TRBV19 and TRBJ1-5; D call uncertain. The germline CDR1 and CDR2 sequences are LNHDA and SQIVND (reference sequence). CDR3 length: 15 residues. V lost 3 bases and J lost 1, with 10 bases in between. The CDR3: CASSIRAASNQPQHF. In DNA form, the CDR3 reads TGTGCCAGTAGTATCCGGGCGGCAAGCAATCAGCCCCAGCATTTT.

CDR3 protein: CASSLTGQPQHF. As DNA, the CDR3 is TGTGCCAGCAGCTTAACGGGTCAGCCCCAGCATTTT. This chain joins TRBV7-9 and TRBJ1-5; D is ambiguous. The germline V and J ends were trimmed by 2 bases and 6 bases, with 5 bases remaining between them. Germline values: CDR1 SEHNR, CDR2 FQNEAQ (reference sequence). This CDR3 contains 12 residues.

The J gene is TRBJ1-5, the V gene TRBV6-2 or TRBV6-3; TRBD1 is a possible D gene (5 bases). The germline V gene encodes CDR1 MNHEY and CDR2 SVGEGT. The CDR3 loop spans 15 amino acids. V gave up 6 bases and J gave up 2 bases, with 14 bases separating them. CDR3 DNA: TGTGCCAGCAGCCGCCTTGACAGCGGCAATCAGCCCCAGCATTTT. Translated: CASSRLDSGNQPQHF.

V and J are TRBV5-1 and TRBJ2-5; maybe TRBD2 (5 bases). The CDR3 is made up of 14 amino acids. Per germline, CDR1 SGHRS and CDR2 YFSETQ. V lost 2 bases and J 5 bases, leaving 13 bases between the germline ends. The CDR3 sequence: CASSLPTSSETQYF. The CDR3 nucleotides are TGCGCCAGCAGCTTACCCACTAGTTCTGAGACCCAGTACTTC.

V usage is TRBV7-9 and J usage is TRBJ2-1; unclear D gene. CDR3 length equals 15 residues. Trimming took off 6 bases at V and 2 bases at J, with 14 bases between the two ends. Per the germline V gene, CDR1 is SEHNR and CDR2 is FQNEAQ (reference sequence). CDR3 sequence: CASSSSVTTYNEQFF. The CDR3 DNA sequence: TGTGCCAGCAGTTCATCGGTTACCACCTACAATGAGCAGTTCTTC. Full variable domain (outside the CDR3, taken from reference TRBV7-9 and TRBJ2-1): DTGVSQNPRHKITKRGQNVTFRCDPISEHNRLYWYRQTLGQGPEFLTYFQNEAQLEKSRLLSDRFSAERPKGSFSTLEIQRTEQGDSAMYLCASSSSVTTYNEQFFGPGTRLTVL.

This chain links TRBV24-1 with TRBJ2-1, with 9 bases that match TRBD2. CDR3 length: 16 amino acids. Unmatched junction bases numbered 5, after V lost 5 bases and J lost 1 base. Germline V gives CDR1 KGHDR, CDR2 SFDVKD. The CDR3, as DNA: TGTGCCACCAGTGGGCGGGGGGGCGGTTCCTACAATGAGCAGTTCTTC. Translating it yields CATSGRGGGSYNEQFF.

The chain carries TRBV11-2 and TRBJ2-1; 7 nucleotides match TRBD1. This CDR3 region has 15 residues. Germline trimming cut 4 bases from V and 7 bases from J; bases unmatched to any gene: 10. CDR1 and CDR2 from the germline V gene are SGHAT and FQNNGV. CDR3 amino acids: CASSSNLNRGNEQFF. The CDR3 DNA follows: TGTGCCAGCAGCTCAAATCTGAACAGGGGTAATGAGCAGTTCTTC.

The J gene is TRBJ2-3, the V gene TRBV29-1, with TRBD2 identical over 9 bases. Trimming at V came to 6 bases and at J to 3 bases, leaving 7 bases not matched to a gene. CDR1 and CDR2 (germline): SQVTM, ANQGSEA. The length of the CDR3 is 14 residues. The DNA of the CDR3 is TGCAGCGTGCGTTTGCTAGCGGGAACAGATACGCAGTATTTT. As protein: CSVRLLAGTDTQYF.

This chain connects TRBV7-6 to TRBJ2-1; TRBD2 agrees at 8 bases. The CDR3 extends over 17 amino acids. V was clipped by 0 bases and J by 3 bases; unmatched bases: 7. From germline, CDR1 is SGHVS and CDR2 FNYEAQ. The CDR3 DNA is TGTGCCAGCAGCTTAGCAAGCCGACTAGCGATCTACAATGAGCAGTTCTTC. It codes for CASSLASRLAIYNEQFF. The full variable domain, its missing parts supplied by reference TRBV7-6 and TRBJ2-1, is GAGVSQSPRYKVTKRGQDVALRCDPISGHVSLYWYRQALGQGPEFLTYFNYEAQQDKSGLPNDRFSAERPEGSISTLTIQRTEQRDSAMYRCASSLASRLAIYNEQFFGPGTRLTVL.

This chain joins TRBV19 and TRBJ1-2; D remains unclear. V lost 2 bases and J lost 8, with 15 bases in between. Germline CDR1 reads LNHDA; CDR2 reads SQIVND (reference sequence). The CDR3 length is 14 residues. The CDR3 reads CASSISASPGGYTF. Written as DNA, the CDR3 is TGTGCCAGTAGTATATCTGCCAGCCCGGGAGGCTACACCTTC.

This chain links TRBV6-4 with TRBJ2-3; TRBD1 aligns across 8 bases. The J segment lost 0 bases and the V segment lost 2 bases, leaving 1 base of the junction unmatched. From germline, CDR1 is MRHNA and CDR2 SNTAGT. CDR3 size: 15 residues. The CDR3 region has the DNA TGTGCCAGCAGTGACACAGGGGGGAGCACAGATACGCAGTATTTT. Translation: CASSDTGGSTDTQYF.

In nucleotides, the CDR3 is TGTGCCAGCAGCTTAGGGGACAGGAGGACAACCATATATTTT. This encodes CASSLGDRRTTIYF. The rearrangement uses TRBV11-2 and TRBJ1-3; TRBD1 matches at 8 bases. V was clipped by 1 base and J by 10 bases; unmatched bases: 6. The CDR3 consists of 14 residues. In germline, CDR1 is SGHAT, CDR2 FQNNGV.

This clone has only a few counts. The DNA for the CDR3 is TGTGCCAGCAGTCCGCCGGGACCCCCCGCCCTCCACTTT. This sequence encodes CASSPPGPPALHF. The chain joins TRBV28 to TRBJ1-6; possibly TRBD1 for D (5 bases). The CDR3 extends over 13 amino acids. Germline lookup yields CDR1 MDHEN and CDR2 SYDVKM. V lost 5 bases and J 14 bases, leaving 16 bases between the germline ends.

The J gene is TRBJ2-6, the V gene TRBV19, with a tentative D call TRBD1 (5 bases). Trimming pared 7 bases from V and 0 bases from J, leaving 13 bases between. From germline, CDR1 is LNHDA and CDR2 SQIVND (reference sequence). The CDR3 is 16 amino acids. The CDR3 sequence: CASMARANSGANVLTF. The CDR3 bases are TGTGCCAGTATGGCCAGGGCGAACTCTGGGGCCAACGTCCTGACTTTC.

The chain carries TRBV29-1 and TRBJ2-1; the match to TRBD2 covers 10 bases. Per germline, CDR1 SQVTM and CDR2 ANQGSEA. The CDR3 covers 13 residues. V was pared by 4 bases and J by 10 bases, with 7 bases of the junction left unmatched. The CDR3 DNA reads as TGCAGCGTTGCGAGCGGGGGGGCGCGGGAGCAGTTCTTC. This encodes CSVASGGAREQFF.

This rearrangement joins TRBV19 to TRBJ1-1, with a possible D match to TRBD1 (5 bases). Germline V gene sequence: CDR1 LNHDA, CDR2 SQIVND (reference sequence). The CDR3 runs 16 residues. V was shortened by 1 base and J by 4 bases, with 16 bases between the two germline ends. The DNA of the CDR3 is TGTGCCAGTAGTATAGTTGCTACGGGGGAACCCACTGAAGCTTTCTTT. This gives the protein CASSIVATGEPTEAFF.

This chain links TRBV6-2 or TRBV6-3 with TRBJ2-5, with D hard to call. The CDR3 contains 14 residues. CDR1 is MNHEY and CDR2 is SVGEGT in the germline V gene. Trimming removed 0 bases at V and 1 base at J, with 6 bases between. The CDR3 DNA sequence: TGTGCCAGCAGTTACTCTCAGACCCAAGAGACCCAGTACTTC. Its protein is CASSYSQTQETQYF.

This clone appeared a few times. The chain combines TRBV2 with TRBJ2-7; weak D call: TRBD1 (6 bases). Trimming stripped 7 bases from V and 2 bases from J, with 15 bases between. The CDR3 consists of 14 residues. Germline V CDR1 and CDR2: SNHLY, FYNNEI. CDR3 residues: CASMVDRLTYEQYF. In DNA, the CDR3 is TGTGCCAGCATGGTAGACAGGTTAACCTACGAGCAGTACTTC.

The rearrangement links TRBV10-3 to TRBJ2-5; D remains ambiguous. The CDR3 spans 12 residues. With 4 bases removed from V and 4 bases from J, the gap between germline ends came to 7 bases. The germline gives CDR1 ENHRY, CDR2 SYGVKD. CDR3 nucleotide sequence: TGTGCCATCAGTGCCCTCGGAGAGACCCAGTACTTC. Translated, it gives CAISALGETQYF.

The rearrangement uses TRBV25-1 and TRBJ1-4, with TRBD1 matching over 7 bases. This CDR3 has 14 amino acids. With 6 bases clipped from V and 8 bases from J, the junction kept 9 bases outside the gene matches. The germline V gene encodes CDR1 MGHDK and CDR2 SYGVNS. For the CDR3, the DNA is TGTGCCAGCAGCTCCACTCAGGGGGGCGAAAAACTGTTTTTT. Its protein is CASSSTQGGEKLFF. Full variable domain (rest looked up from reference TRBV25-1 and TRBJ1-4): EADIYQTPRYLVIGTGKKITLECSQTMGHDKMYWYQQDPGMELHLIHYSYGVNSTEKGDLSSESTVSRIRTEHFPLTLESARPSHTSQYLCASSSTQGGEKLFFGSGTQLSVL.

The V gene is TRBV5-1, the J gene TRBJ1-4; D unclear. Germline values: CDR1 SGHRS, CDR2 YFSETQ. The CDR3 runs 13 residues. Trimming took 7 bases from V and 7 from J, leaving 14 bases between them. The CDR3 DNA follows: TGCGCCAGCTCCCCTGAGGGCGGTGAAAAACTGTTTTTT. It yields the protein CASSPEGGEKLFF.

The chain combines TRBV6-2 or TRBV6-3 with TRBJ1-2, with 7 bases that match TRBD1. There are 15 residues in the CDR3. After removal of 5 bases from V and 3 bases from J, the junction contained 9 bases not matched to a gene. Germline V gives CDR1 MNHEY, CDR2 SVGEGT. This chain's CDR3 is CASSGTAQLYYGYTF. The CDR3 nucleotides are TGTGCCAGCAGTGGGACAGCCCAACTATACTATGGCTACACCTTC.

The chain joins TRBV28 to TRBJ2-7, with TRBD2 matching over 9 bases. CDR3 length: 14 amino acids. CDR1 MDHEN and CDR2 SYDVKM come from the germline V gene. After removal of 4 bases from V and 7 bases from J, the junction contained 8 bases not matched to a gene. CDR3 sequence: CASSSTSGPTEQYF. The DNA for the CDR3 is TGTGCCAGCAGTTCGACTAGCGGACCTACGGAGCAGTACTTC.

The chain is built from TRBV6-5 and TRBJ2-7, with 8 bases aligning to TRBD1. With 6 bases clipped from V and 1 base from J, the junction kept 5 bases outside the gene matches. The CDR3 runs to 14 residues. From germline, CDR1 is MNHEY and CDR2 SVGAGI. The CDR3 region is CASSPDRVSYEQYF. The CDR3 coding sequence is TGTGCCAGCAGCCCGGACAGGGTGTCCTACGAGCAGTACTTC.

The chain uses TRBV5-1 and TRBJ2-2; 10 bases align to TRBD1. CDR3 length equals 15 residues. The germline gives CDR1 SGHRS, CDR2 YFSETQ. V gave up 3 bases and J gave up 2 bases; unmatched junction bases: 1. This CDR3 reads CASSSTGGNTGELFF. CDR3 nucleotides: TGCGCCAGCAGCTCGACAGGGGGCAACACCGGGGAGCTGTTTTTT.

The J gene is TRBJ1-1, the V gene TRBV5-1; D gene uncertain. CDR1 is SGHRS and CDR2 is YFSETQ in the germline V gene. This CDR3 spans 13 amino acids. V was clipped by 4 bases and J by 2 bases, with 9 bases between them. The CDR3 DNA sequence: TGCGCCAGCAGCGGGCGGATTAACACTGAAGCTTTCTTT. Translated: CASSGRINTEAFF.